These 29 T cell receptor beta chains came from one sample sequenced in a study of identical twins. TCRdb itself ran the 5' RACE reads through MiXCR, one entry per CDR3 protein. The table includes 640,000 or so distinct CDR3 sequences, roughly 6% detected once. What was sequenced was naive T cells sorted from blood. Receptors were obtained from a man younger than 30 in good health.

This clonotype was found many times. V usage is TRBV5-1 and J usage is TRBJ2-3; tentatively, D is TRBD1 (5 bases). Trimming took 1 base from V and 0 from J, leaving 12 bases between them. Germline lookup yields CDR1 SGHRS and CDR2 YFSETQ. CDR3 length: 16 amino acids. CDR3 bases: TGCGCCAGCAGCTTGCCCCAGGGTTCCAGCACAGATACGCAGTATTTT. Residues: CASSLPQGSSTDTQYF. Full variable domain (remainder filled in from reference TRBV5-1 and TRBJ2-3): KAGVTQTPRYLIKTRGQQVTLSCSPISGHRSVSWYQQTPGQGLQFLFEYFSETQRNKGNFPGRFSGRQFSNSRSEMNVSTLELGDSALYLCASSLPQGSSTDTQYFGPGTRLTVL.

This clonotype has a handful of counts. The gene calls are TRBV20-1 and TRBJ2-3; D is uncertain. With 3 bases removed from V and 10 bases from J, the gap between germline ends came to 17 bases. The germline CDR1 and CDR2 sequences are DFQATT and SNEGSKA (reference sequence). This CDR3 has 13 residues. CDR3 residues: CSARRQATSPQYF. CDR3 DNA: TGCAGTGCTAGGAGGCAGGCTACCAGTCCGCAGTATTTT.

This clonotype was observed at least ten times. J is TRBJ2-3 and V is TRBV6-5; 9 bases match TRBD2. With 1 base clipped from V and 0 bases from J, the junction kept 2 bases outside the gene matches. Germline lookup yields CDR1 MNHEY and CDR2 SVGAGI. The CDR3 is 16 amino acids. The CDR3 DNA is TGTGCCAGCAGTTACTTAGCGGGAGCCAGCACAGATACGCAGTATTTT. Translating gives CASSYLAGASTDTQYF.

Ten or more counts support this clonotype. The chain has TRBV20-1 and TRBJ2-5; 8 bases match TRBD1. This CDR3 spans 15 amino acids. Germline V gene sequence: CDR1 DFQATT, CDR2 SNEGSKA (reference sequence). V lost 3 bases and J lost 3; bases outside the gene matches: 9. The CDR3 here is CSASPMGQEKETQYF. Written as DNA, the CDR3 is TGCAGTGCTAGTCCGATGGGACAGGAGAAAGAGACCCAGTACTTC.

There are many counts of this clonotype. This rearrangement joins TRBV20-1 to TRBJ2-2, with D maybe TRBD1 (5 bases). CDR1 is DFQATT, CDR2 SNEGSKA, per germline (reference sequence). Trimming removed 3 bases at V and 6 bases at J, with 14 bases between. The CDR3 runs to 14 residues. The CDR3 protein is CSARILQAAGELFF. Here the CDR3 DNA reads TGCAGTGCTAGGATATTACAGGCTGCCGGGGAGCTGTTTTTT.

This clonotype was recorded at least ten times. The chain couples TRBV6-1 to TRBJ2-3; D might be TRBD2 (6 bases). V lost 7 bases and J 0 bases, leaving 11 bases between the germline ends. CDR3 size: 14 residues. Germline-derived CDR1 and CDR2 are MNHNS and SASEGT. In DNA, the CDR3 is TGTGCCAGCATCAAGGCGGGGAGCACAGATACGCAGTATTTT. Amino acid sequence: CASIKAGSTDTQYF.

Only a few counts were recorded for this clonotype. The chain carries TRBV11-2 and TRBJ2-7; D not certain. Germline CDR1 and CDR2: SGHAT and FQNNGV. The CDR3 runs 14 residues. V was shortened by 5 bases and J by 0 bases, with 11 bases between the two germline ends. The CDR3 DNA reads TGTGCCAGCAGCCAAGAATCGAGCTCCTACGAGCAGTACGTC. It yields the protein CASSQESSSYEQYV.

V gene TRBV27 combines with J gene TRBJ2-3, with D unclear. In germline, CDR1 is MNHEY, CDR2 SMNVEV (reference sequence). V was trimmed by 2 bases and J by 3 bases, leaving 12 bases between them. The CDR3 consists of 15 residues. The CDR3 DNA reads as TGTGCCAGCAGTTTAATCGGTCAAGTGACAGATACGCAGTATTTT. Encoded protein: CASSLIGQVTDTQYF.

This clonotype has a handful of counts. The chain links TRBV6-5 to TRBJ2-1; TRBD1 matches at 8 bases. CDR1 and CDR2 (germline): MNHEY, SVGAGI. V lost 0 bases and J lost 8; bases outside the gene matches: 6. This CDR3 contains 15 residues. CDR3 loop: CASSYSGQGADEQFF. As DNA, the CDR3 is TGTGCCAGCAGTTACTCGGGGCAGGGGGCCGATGAGCAGTTCTTC.

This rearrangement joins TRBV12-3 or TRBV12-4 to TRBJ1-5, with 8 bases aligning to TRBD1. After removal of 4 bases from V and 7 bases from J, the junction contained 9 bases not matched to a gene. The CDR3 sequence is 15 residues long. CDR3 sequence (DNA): TGTGCCAGCAGTTCGAGATCAGGGGGCAGCCAGCCCCAGCATTTT. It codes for CASSSRSGGSQPQHF.

For the CDR3, the DNA is TGCAGCGTTTTAGGGACCGGGATTTCTGGGGCCAACGTCCTGACTTTC. Protein product: CSVLGTGISGANVLTF. The rearrangement joins TRBV29-1 to TRBJ2-6, with D perhaps being TRBD1 or TRBD2 (5 bases each). There are 16 residues in the CDR3. V lost 5 bases and J 1 base, leaving 15 bases between the germline ends. Germline CDR1 reads SQVTM; CDR2 reads ANQGSEA. The variable domain in full, completed from reference TRBV29-1 and TRBJ2-6, reads SAVISQKPSRDICQRGTSLTIQCQVDSQVTMMFWYRQQPGQSLTLIATANQGSEATYESGFVIDKFPISRPNLTFSTLTVSNMSPEDSSIYLCSVLGTGISGANVLTFGAGSRLTVL.

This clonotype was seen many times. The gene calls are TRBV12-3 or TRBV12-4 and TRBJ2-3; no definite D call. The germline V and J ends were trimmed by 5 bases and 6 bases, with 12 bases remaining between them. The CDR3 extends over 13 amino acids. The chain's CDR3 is CASSLGSRDTQYF. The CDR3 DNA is TGTGCCAGCAGTCTAGGGTCCCGGGATACGCAGTATTTT.

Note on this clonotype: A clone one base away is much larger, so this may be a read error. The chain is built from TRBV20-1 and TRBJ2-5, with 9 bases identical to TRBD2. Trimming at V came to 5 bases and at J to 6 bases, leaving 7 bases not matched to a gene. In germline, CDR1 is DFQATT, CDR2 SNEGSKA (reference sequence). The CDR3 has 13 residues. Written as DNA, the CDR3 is TGCAGTGCTGGGGTTAGCGGGAGTAAGACCCAGTACTTC. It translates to CSAGVSGSKTQYF.

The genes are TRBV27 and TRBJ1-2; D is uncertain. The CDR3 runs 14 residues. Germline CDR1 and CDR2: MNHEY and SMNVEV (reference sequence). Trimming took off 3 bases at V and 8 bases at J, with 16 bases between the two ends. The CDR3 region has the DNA TGTGCCAGCAGTTTTAACTCTAAAACTATGGGCTACACCTTC. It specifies CASSFNSKTMGYTF.

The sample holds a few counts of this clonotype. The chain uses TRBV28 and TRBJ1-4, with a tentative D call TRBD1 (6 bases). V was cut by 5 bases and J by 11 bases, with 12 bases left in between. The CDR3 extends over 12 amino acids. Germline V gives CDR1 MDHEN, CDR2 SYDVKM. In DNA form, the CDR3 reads TGTGCCAGCAGTATAGCGGGGGGCAAACTGTTTTTT. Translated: CASSIAGGKLFF.

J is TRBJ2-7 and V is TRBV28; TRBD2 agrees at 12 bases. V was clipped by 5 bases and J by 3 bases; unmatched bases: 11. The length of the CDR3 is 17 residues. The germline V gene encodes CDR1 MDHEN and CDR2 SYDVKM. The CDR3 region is CASSTGTSGLPHYEQYF. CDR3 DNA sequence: TGTGCCAGCAGTACCGGGACTAGCGGGTTACCGCACTACGAGCAGTACTTC.

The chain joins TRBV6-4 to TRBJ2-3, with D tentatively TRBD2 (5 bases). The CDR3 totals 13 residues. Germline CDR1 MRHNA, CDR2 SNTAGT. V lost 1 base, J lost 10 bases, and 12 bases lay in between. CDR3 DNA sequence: TGTGCCAGCAGTGACTTACTAGGAGACCCGCAGTATTTT. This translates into CASSDLLGDPQYF.

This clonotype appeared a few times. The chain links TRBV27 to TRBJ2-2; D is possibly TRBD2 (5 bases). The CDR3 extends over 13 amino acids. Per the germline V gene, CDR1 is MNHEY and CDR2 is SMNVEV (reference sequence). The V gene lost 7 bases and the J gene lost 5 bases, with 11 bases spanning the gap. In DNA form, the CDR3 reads TGTGCCAGCATCTCGGCGGGTACCGGGGAGCTGTTTTTT. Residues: CASISAGTGELFF.

As DNA, the CDR3 is TGTGCCAGCAGCTTAATCGCGGATCCGGGTTATACGCAGTATTTT. It translates to CASSLIADPGYTQYF. The chain carries TRBV7-9 and TRBJ2-3; no firm D call. Germline V gene lookup returns CDR1 SEHNR and CDR2 FQNEAQ (reference sequence). The CDR3 totals 15 residues. Trimming left V 2 bases short and J 7 bases short, with 16 bases between.

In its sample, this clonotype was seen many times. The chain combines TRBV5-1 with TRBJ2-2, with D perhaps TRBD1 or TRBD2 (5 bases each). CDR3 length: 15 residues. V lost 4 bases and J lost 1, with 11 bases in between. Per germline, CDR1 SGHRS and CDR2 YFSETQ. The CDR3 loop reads CASSHRDGNTGELFF. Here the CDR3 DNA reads TGCGCCAGCAGCCACCGGGACGGGAACACCGGGGAGCTGTTTTTT. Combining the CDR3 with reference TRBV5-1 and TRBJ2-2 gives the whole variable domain KAGVTQTPRYLIKTRGQQVTLSCSPISGHRSVSWYQQTPGQGLQFLFEYFSETQRNKGNFPGRFSGRQFSNSRSEMNVSTLELGDSALYLCASSHRDGNTGELFFGEGSRLTVL.

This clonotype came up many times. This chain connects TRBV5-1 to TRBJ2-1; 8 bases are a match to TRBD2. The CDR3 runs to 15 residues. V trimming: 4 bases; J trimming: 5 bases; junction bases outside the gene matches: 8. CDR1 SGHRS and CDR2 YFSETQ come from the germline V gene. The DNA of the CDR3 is TGCGCCAGCAGCGGGACGACTAGCGCAAACAATGAGCAGTTCTTC. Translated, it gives CASSGTTSANNEQFF.

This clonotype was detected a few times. CDR3 nucleotides: TGTGCCACCAGCTCCCTCAGGGGTTACGAGCAGTACTTC. Residues: CATSSLRGYEQYF. The chain links TRBV15 to TRBJ2-7; TRBD1 might be the D (6 bases). V was cut by 5 bases and J by 4 bases, with 12 bases left in between. Germline V CDR1 and CDR2: LNHNV, YYDKDF (reference sequence). The CDR3 sequence is 13 residues long.

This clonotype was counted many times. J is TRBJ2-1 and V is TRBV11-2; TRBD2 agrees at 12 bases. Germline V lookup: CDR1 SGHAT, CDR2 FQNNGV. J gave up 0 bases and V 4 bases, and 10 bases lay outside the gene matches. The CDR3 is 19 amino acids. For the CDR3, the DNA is TGTGCCAGCAGCTCACCGGGACTAGCGGGCCCTAGCTCCTACAATGAGCAGTTCTTC. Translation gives CASSSPGLAGPSSYNEQFF.

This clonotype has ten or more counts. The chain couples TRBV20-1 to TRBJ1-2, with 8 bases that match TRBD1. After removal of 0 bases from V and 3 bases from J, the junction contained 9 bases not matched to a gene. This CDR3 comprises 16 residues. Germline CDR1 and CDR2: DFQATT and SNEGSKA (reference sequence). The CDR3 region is CSARDVQGVRDYGYTF. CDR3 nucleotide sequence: TGCAGTGCTAGAGACGTACAGGGGGTGAGGGACTATGGCTACACCTTC.

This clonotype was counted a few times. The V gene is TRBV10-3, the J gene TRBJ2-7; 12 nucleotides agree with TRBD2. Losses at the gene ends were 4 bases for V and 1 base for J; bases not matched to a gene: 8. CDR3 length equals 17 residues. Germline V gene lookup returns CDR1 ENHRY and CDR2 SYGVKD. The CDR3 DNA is TGTGCCATCAGTGCGAAAAGACTAGCGGGAGAGTCCTACGAGCAGTACTTC. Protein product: CAISAKRLAGESYEQYF.

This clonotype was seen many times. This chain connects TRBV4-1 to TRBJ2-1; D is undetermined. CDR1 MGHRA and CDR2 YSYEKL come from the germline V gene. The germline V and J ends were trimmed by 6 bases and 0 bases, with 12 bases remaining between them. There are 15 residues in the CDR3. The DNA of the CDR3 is TGCGCCAGCAGTCCCTTGCTCGTCTCCTACAATGAGCAGTTCTTC. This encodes CASSPLLVSYNEQFF.

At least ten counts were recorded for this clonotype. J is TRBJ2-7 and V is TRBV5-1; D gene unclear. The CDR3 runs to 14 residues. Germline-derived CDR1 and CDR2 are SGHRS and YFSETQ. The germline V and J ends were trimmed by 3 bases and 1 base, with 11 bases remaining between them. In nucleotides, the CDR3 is TGCGCCAGCAGCTCTCAGATATTTTCCTACGAGCAGTACGTC. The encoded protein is CASSSQIFSYEQYV.

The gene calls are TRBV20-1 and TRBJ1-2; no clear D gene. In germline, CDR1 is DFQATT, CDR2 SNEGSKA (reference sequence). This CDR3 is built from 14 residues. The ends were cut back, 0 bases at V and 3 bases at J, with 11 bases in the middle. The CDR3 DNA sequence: TGCAGTGCTAGAGAGGTATTAGGGTACTATGGCTACACCTTC. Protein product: CSAREVLGYYGYTF.

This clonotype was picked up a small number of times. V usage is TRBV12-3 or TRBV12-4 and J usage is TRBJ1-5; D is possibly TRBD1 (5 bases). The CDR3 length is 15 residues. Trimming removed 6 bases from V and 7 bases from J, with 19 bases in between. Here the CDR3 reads CASSPGTVRVQPQHF. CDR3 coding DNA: TGTGCCAGCAGCCCCGGGACGGTGAGAGTGCAGCCCCAGCATTTT.